This TCR beta chain was identified during a study of blood T cells in healthy people across ages. V was shortened by 0 bases and J by 2 bases, with 8 bases between the two germline ends. CDR3 length: 14 amino acids. Germline values: CDR1 SGHAT, CDR2 FQNNGV. Through a sample-barcoded 5' primer and a J-beta primer mix, a second PCR was run for roughly 6 to 12 cycles. From the 5' RACE reads, TCRdb called clonotypes with MiXCR, one entry per CDR3 protein. This sample has 600,000 to 900,000 distinct CDR3 sequences, with about 26% found just once. Another study also made use of these data, one on T cells of mothers and their children. That study adds: Slightly higher but non-significant overlap marked related mother-child pairs versus unrelated pairs.

The sample comprised blood. This sequence was found in a boy younger than 18 in good health. This chain uses TRBV11-2 with TRBJ2-7, with D perhaps TRBD1 (5 bases). The CDR3 coding sequence is TGTGCCAGCAGCTTAGACAGGGCTGCCTACGAGCAGTACTTC. As protein: CASSLDRAAYEQYF.